Listed here is a single T cell receptor beta chain. The specificity of this receptor is unknown. Per-base quality was not reported, and no clone a single base away is much larger than it. Samples from volunteer blood donors who had recovered from COVID-19 were contributed by a second Seattle source. Whole blood was collected in K2EDTA tubes by collaborating institutions according to the institutions' own protocols. For TCRbeta analysis, collaborators shipped samples in one of three forms: frozen whole blood, isolated PBMCs, or DNA extracted from either of those sample types. The sample is drawn from a study of blood T cell repertoires in COVID-19 (TCRdb year 2020). Broadly, across the study: Samples from collaborators originated in the United States, Italy and Spain and spanned both the acute and convalescent phases of COVID-19. The sample metadata nearly always contained a de-identified subject ID, COVID-19 status, age in years and sex. A freely available public database, intended as a resource for researchers studying the immune response to SARS-CoV-2, is where the repertoires were released. Where available, HLA class I and class II types were taken from metadata supplied by the sample provider and were not determined by assay-based typing. The samples were drawn from two sources: the first 160 participants of the ongoing ImmuneRACE study, and over 1,000 subjects contributed by 6 global collaborators. The material from the prospective study consisted of cDNA or gDNA derived from T cells, B-cell-depleted T cells, or PBMCs. Deeply sampled blood TCRbeta repertoires from subjects exposed to, actively infected with, or recovered from COVID-19 were included in the dataset. The paper as a whole reports these results and caveats: The amount of clinical and demographic metadata varied by source and participant and was provided uncurated.

The germline V gene gives CDR1 as SGHAT and CDR2 as FQNNGV. The germline V end is reduced by 5 bases and the J end by 6 bases; junction bases left unmatched: 8. From the cysteine through the phenylalanine, the CDR3 covers 14 amino acids. The read is trimmed to its CDR3 DNA, 42 bases read in frame from base 1. TCRbeta CDR3 regions were amplified from genomic DNA by means of the immunoSEQ Assay, a bias-controlled multiplex PCR. As for the original processing: Within the assay, amplification of reference gene primers was used to estimate how many nucleated cells each sample contained. To quantify the absolute abundance of each unique TCRbeta CDR3 rearrangement, sequence reads were collapsed and filtered. Productive Simpson clonality was computed per sample as the square root of Simpson's diversity index over productive rearrangements. The table comes from immuneACCESS by way of TCRdb, which keeps in-frame sequences with V and J called. Part of the clones is missing from these tables; in studies checked, under half for an unresolved V gene and the rest for unknown reasons. That table furnishes V, J and clone size, whereas the DNA furnished D and trimming. A total of some 190,000 clones appear in this sample, 70% to 90% of them only once. The ten largest account for less than 7.5% of the sample.

This TCR came from a woman aged 40 to 49 who had recovered from COVID-19. The chain couples TRBV11-2 to TRBJ1-1; TRBD1 aligns with 8 central bases. The sequenced material came from peripheral blood. CDR3 sequence: CASSLGQGEPEAFF. The sequence in DNA is TGTGCCAGCAGCCTTGGACAGGGAGAGCCTGAAGCTTTCTTT.